Presented here are 9 T cell receptor beta chains from one specimen sequenced in a study of spatial heterogeneity in lung cancer (dated by TCRdb to the late 2010s). Libraries were constructed by 5' RACE. TCRdb lists the instrument as NextSeq 500. In-frame beta chains were kept once TCRdb had trimmed the public reads at Q25 with fastp and called clones with MiXCR. Duplicate CDR3 protein sequences are folded into a single record with the most common DNA and genes. This sample has roughly 46,000 distinct CDR3 sequences in its table, and approximately 10% of those were observed once. Clones ranked in the top ten supply approximately 38% of the sample. Per the publication, the time point label means: sample taken at primary tumor resection. For TCR sequencing, whole RNA was extracted from tumor and nontumor lung tissue, or from cryopreserved PBMC samples, and no cell sorting was done. This specimen was PBMCs, taken at surgery. The receptors shown here come from a female donor with early-stage non-small cell lung cancer.

A few counts support this clonotype. The V call is TRBV3-1, the J call TRBJ1-2, with TRBD1 as a possible D gene (5 bases). Germline V gene sequence: CDR1 LGHDT, CDR2 YNNKEL (reference sequence). Trimming removed 0 bases at V and 7 bases at J, with 15 bases between. CDR3 length equals 15 residues. This chain's CDR3 is CASSQDFRDPLGYTF. The CDR3 bases are TGTGCCAGCAGCCAAGATTTCCGGGACCCCCTTGGCTACACCTTC. Complete variable domain (other parts from reference TRBV3-1 and TRBJ1-2): DTAVSQTPKYLVTQMGNDKSIKCEQNLGHDTMYWYKQDSKKFLKIMFSYNNKELIINETVPNRFSPKSPDKAHLNLHINSLELGDSAVYFCASSQDFRDPLGYTFGSGTRLTVV.

There are many counts of this clonotype. The rearrangement joins TRBV5-1 to TRBJ1-1; D not resolved. The ends were cut back, 4 bases at V and 1 base at J, with 11 bases in the middle. Germline V gene data show CDR1 as SGHRS and CDR2 as YFSETQ. CDR3 size: 14 residues. CDR3 in DNA: TGCGCCAGCAGCCGCGACGGGCGGAACACTGAAGCTTTCTTT. This sequence encodes CASSRDGRNTEAFF.

The CDR3 is CASSEALGQGAEAFF. As DNA, the CDR3 is TGTGCCAGCAGTGAAGCGCTGGGGCAGGGGGCTGAAGCTTTCTTT. J is TRBJ1-1 and V is TRBV2; the match to TRBD1 covers 7 bases. There are 15 residues in the CDR3. Per the germline V gene, CDR1 is SNHLY and CDR2 is FYNNEI. V shed 0 bases and J 6 bases; nucleotides not matched to a gene: 7.

This clonotype was found many times. V and J are TRBV21-1 and TRBJ2-3; TRBD1, as called in the table, went unchecked against the DNA. TRBV21-1 is a listed pseudogene. The CDR3 covers 14 residues. In nucleotides, the CDR3 is TGTGCCAGCAGCCCACGGGACAGGGGAGATACGCAGTATTTT. Encoded protein: CASSPRDRGDTQYF.

This clonotype has only a few counts. The chain uses TRBV7-9 and TRBJ2-3; 9 bases line up with TRBD2. The CDR3 runs 17 residues. Looked up from germline, CDR1 is SEHNR and CDR2 is FQNEAQ (reference sequence). Germline trimming cut 1 base from V and 3 bases from J; bases unmatched to any gene: 8. The DNA for the CDR3 is TGTGCCAGCAGCTTAGGTGCAGCGGGGGGCAGGACAGATACGCAGTATTTT. It translates to CASSLGAAGGRTDTQYF.

The gene calls are TRBV20-1 and TRBJ2-1; no firm D call. The length of the CDR3 is 12 residues. Trimming stripped 6 bases from V and 8 bases from J, with 14 bases between. Germline V lookup: CDR1 DFQATT, CDR2 SNEGSKA (reference sequence). Here the CDR3 reads CSAGEDTDEQFF. DNA of the CDR3: TGCAGTGCCGGCGAAGATACGGATGAGCAGTTCTTC.

This clonotype was found many times. V and J are TRBV7-9 and TRBJ2-2; 7 nucleotides align to TRBD1. Germline V lookup: CDR1 SEHNR, CDR2 FQNEAQ (reference sequence). V lost 0 bases and J lost 4; bases outside the gene matches: 11. This CDR3 is 18 amino acids long. CDR3 in DNA: TGTGCCAGCAGCTTAGCTCCCACAGGGGTGACGGGCACCGGGGAGCTGTTTTTT. Protein sequence: CASSLAPTGVTGTGELFF.

This clonotype was observed a handful of times. The chain carries TRBV6-5 and TRBJ1-5; a possible D gene is TRBD1 (5 bases). CDR1 is MNHEY, CDR2 SVGAGI, per germline. The CDR3 length is 15 residues. V was pared by 6 bases and J by 2 bases, with 14 bases between. The CDR3 loop reads CASSRQIDGNQPQHF. The CDR3 coding sequence is TGTGCCAGCAGCCGACAGATCGATGGCAATCAGCCCCAGCATTTT.

This clonotype was counted only a few times. The V call is TRBV10-3, the J call TRBJ1-2; tentative D call: TRBD1 (5 bases). From germline, CDR1 is ENHRY and CDR2 SYGVKD. The V end was cut by 0 bases, the J end by 4 bases, with 12 bases between. The CDR3 extends over 15 amino acids. DNA for the CDR3: TGTGCCATCAGTGAGTCGACTCGTGGGGGCTATGGCTACACCTTC. Amino acid sequence: CAISESTRGGYGYTF.